Reported below is one T cell receptor beta chain. Its target is not known. This sample was taken from a study of cytomegalovirus exposure and HLA in healthy donors. These donors counted as nominally healthy when sampled, but unrecorded immune exposures were likely. PCR amplification relied on 60 Vbeta primers (plus 13 Jbeta primers). Generated by immunoSEQ multiplex PCR, the TCRdb table keeps only in-frame clones and is missing some. Of around 150,000 clones listed, 73% are singletons. Study observations and caveats: The Asian-associated ancestry cluster reportedly had fewer N-insertions than the approximately 690-donor mean in a later analysis. Productive rates of about 87% or about 30% were seen for most TCR beta V segments in an earlier analysis.

Sample: PBMCs. The sequence derives from a human donor in good health.

The CDR3 protein is CAIPAGLPYEQYF. As DNA, the CDR3 is TGTGCCATCCCAGCGGGCCTCCCCTACGAGCAGTACTTC. The rearrangement uses TRBV7-8 and TRBJ2-7; weak D call: TRBD2 (6 bases). The germline CDR1 and CDR2 sequences are SGHVS and FQNEAQ. This CDR3 spans 13 amino acids. Trimming removed 10 bases at V and 2 bases at J, with 15 bases between.